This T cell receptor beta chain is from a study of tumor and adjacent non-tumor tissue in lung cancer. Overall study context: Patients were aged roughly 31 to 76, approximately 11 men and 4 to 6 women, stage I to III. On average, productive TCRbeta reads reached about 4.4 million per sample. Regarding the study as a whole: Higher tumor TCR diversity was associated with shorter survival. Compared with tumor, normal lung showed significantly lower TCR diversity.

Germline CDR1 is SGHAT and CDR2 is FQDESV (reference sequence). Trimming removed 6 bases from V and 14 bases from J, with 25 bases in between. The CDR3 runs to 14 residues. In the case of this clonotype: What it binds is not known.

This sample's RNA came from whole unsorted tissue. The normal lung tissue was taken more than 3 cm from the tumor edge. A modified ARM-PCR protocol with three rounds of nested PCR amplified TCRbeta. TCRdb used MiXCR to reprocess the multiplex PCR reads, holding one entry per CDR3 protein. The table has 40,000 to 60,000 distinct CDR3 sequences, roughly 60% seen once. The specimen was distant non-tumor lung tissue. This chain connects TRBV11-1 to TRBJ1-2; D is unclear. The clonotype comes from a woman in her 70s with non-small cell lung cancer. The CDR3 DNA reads TGTGCCAGCAGTCATTCGGGAGTTGGCCATGGCCATACCTTC. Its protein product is CASSHSGVGHGHTF.